The rows below give T cell receptor beta chains drawn from one sample of a study of OX40 agonist ivuxolimab in advanced cancers. Assay used: immunoSEQ multiplex PCR; TCRdb lists only in-frame clones, some missing. The profile shows more than 50,000 clones, around nine tenths of them singletons. The sample in question was CD4+ or CD8+ T cells sorted from blood, obtained in a trial of the OX40 agonist ivuxolimab. These receptors originate from an adult with an advanced solid tumor such as melanoma, head and neck, liver or kidney cancer. The CDR3 runs from the conserved cysteine through the conserved F or W. A D gene is named only where the DNA matches it firmly. For some rows the clone size is stated as once, few or many, or as a class when expanded; others skip it.

once	TRBJ2-2	TRBV5-1	TRBD2	CASSGGLAGGELFF	TGCGCCAGCAGCGGGGGACTAGCGGGAGGGGAGCTGTTTTTT
-	TRBJ2-3	TRBV15	TRBD2	CATGKSSGFTDTQYF	TGTGCCACCGGGAAGTCTAGCGGGTTCACAGATACGCAGTATTTT
-	TRBJ2-5	TRBV2	-	CASSGPQDQYF	TGTGCCAGCAGTGGACCTCAGGACCAGTACTTC
-	TRBJ1-1	TRBV28	TRBD1	CASSDDRGYTEAFF	TGTGCCAGCAGTGATGACAGGGGGTACACTGAAGCTTTCTTT
-	TRBJ1-1	TRBV2	-	CASRAGVASEAFF	TGTGCCAGCAGGGCGGGGGTGGCAAGTGAAGCTTTCTTT
-	TRBJ1-3	TRBV18	-	CASSSSEVGTIYF	TGTGCCAGCTCATCCTCTGAGGTGGGCACCATATATTTT
-	TRBJ2-7	TRBV5-1	-	CASSDTGSSNEQYF	TGCGCCAGCAGCGACACCGGCTCCTCCAACGAGCAGTACTTC
-	TRBJ1-3	TRBV2	-	CASSNQGSGNTIYF	TGTGCCAGCAGCAACCAGGGATCTGGAAACACCATATATTTT
-	TRBJ1-6	TRBV7-8	TRBD1	CASSSSRNRGENSPLHF	TGTGCCAGCAGCTCCTCAAGGAACAGGGGGGAGAATTCACCCCTCCACTTT
-	TRBJ2-3	TRBV4-3	TRBD2	CASSQEPGLAGDTQYF	TGCGCCAGCAGCCAAGAACCCGGACTAGCGGGAGATACGCAGTATTTT
-	TRBJ1-4	TRBV7-9	-	CASSLATDAFEKLFF	TGTGCCAGCAGCTTGGCGACAGACGCTTTTGAAAAACTGTTTTTT
-	TRBJ1-4	TRBV5-1	TRBD1	CASSRDSSNEKLFF	TGCGCCAGCAGCCGGGACAGCTCTAATGAAAAACTGTTTTTT
-	TRBJ1-1	TRBV7-9	-	CASREVTGQNTEAFF	TGTGCCAGCAGGGAGGTTACGGGGCAGAACACTGAAGCTTTCTTT
-	TRBJ2-1	TRBV19	TRBD2	CASSATSGAYNEQFF	TGTGCCAGTAGTGCGACTAGCGGGGCCTACAATGAGCAGTTCTTC
-	TRBJ2-1	TRBV30	TRBD1	CAWSVDRGNEQFF	TGTGCCTGGAGTGTGGACAGGGGAAATGAGCAGTTCTTC
-	TRBJ2-5	TRBV5-6	TRBD1	CASSLAGQGETQYF	TGTGCCAGCAGCTTGGCGGGACAGGGAGAGACCCAGTACTTC
-	TRBJ2-7	TRBV7-2	TRBD2	CASSQLAGGPSSYEQYF	TGTGCCAGCAGCCAACTAGCGGGAGGCCCGAGCTCCTACGAGCAGTACTTC
-	TRBJ2-3	TRBV7-2	TRBD2	CASSLRAGAIDTQYF	TGTGCCAGCAGCTTAAGAGCGGGAGCTATAGATACGCAGTATTTT
-	TRBJ2-7	TRBV18	TRBD2	CASSSTSSHYEQYF	TGTGCCAGCTCTTCGACTAGCAGCCACTACGAGCAGTACTTC
once	TRBJ2-5	TRBV5-4	TRBD1	CASSLRTGVSGETQYF	TGTGCCAGCAGCTTGCGGACAGGGGTTTCTGGAGAGACCCAGTACTTC
-	TRBJ1-4	TRBV19	-	CASSPRQGINEKLFF	TGTGCCAGTAGTCCCCGGCAGGGGATTAATGAAAAACTGTTTTTT
-	TRBJ2-3	TRBV11-3	-	CASSANVLDTQYF	TGTGCCAGCAGCGCTAATGTATTGGATACGCAGTATTTT
-	TRBJ2-7	TRBV2	-	CASSEAGGLKQYF	TGTGCCAGCAGTGAAGCAGGGGGACTCAAGCAGTACTTC
-	TRBJ1-2	TRBV6-5	-	CASLYLGGYTF	TGTGCCAGCCTTTACCTCGGGGGCTACACCTTC
-	TRBJ2-3	TRBV5-1	-	CASSLGQETDTQYF	TGCGCCAGCAGCTTGGGACAGGAAACAGATACGCAGTATTTT